The next 18 T cell receptor beta chains were all read from a single sample in a study of cytotoxic CD8 clonotypes in ibrutinib-treated CLL. Sequencing was performed with immunoSEQ multiplex PCR; in TCRdb, only in-frame clones are kept and a portion is missing. In the table there are 100,000 to 150,000 clones, 80% to 90% of which are singletons. Sequenced material: PBMCs, taken after 24 months of ibrutinib treatment. The origin of the receptors is a human donor with chronic lymphocytic leukemia.

This chain joins TRBV4-1 and TRBJ1-4; unclear D gene. V was clipped by 4 bases and J by 1 base, with 16 bases between them. Germline V gene lookup returns CDR1 MGHRA and CDR2 YSYEKL. The CDR3 runs 17 residues. CDR3 protein: CASSRRREAGTNEKLFF. In DNA form, the CDR3 reads TGCGCCAGCAGCCGTAGGAGGGAGGCGGGAACTAATGAAAAACTGTTTTTT.

The chain employs TRBV5-8 and TRBJ2-2; D remains unclear. CDR1 is SGHTS and CDR2 is YDEGEE in the germline V gene. V was clipped by 1 base and J by 5 bases, with 3 bases between them. The length of the CDR3 is 12 residues. For the CDR3, the DNA is TGTGCCAGCAGCTTGATGACCGGGGAGCTGTTTTTT. It codes for CASSLMTGELFF.

This clone appeared a few times. This chain joins TRBV5-6 and TRBJ2-7; D may be TRBD1 (5 bases). The CDR3 sequence is 14 residues long. Trimming removed 3 bases from V and 1 base from J, with 11 bases in between. Germline CDR1 and CDR2: SGHDT and YYEEEE. The CDR3 DNA reads as TGTGCCAGCAGCTCCTGGACAAATTCCTACGAGCAGTACTTC. This translates into CASSSWTNSYEQYF.

The gene calls are TRBV29-1 and TRBJ2-7, with D hard to call. The CDR3 contains 15 residues. Germline CDR1 reads SQVTM; CDR2 reads ANQGSEA. V was trimmed by 4 bases and J by 2 bases, leaving 18 bases between them. The CDR3 reads CSVALGIGPAYEQYF. Here the CDR3 DNA reads TGCAGCGTTGCCCTTGGAATTGGTCCTGCCTACGAGCAGTACTTC.

CDR3 in DNA: TGTGCCAGCAGTTACTTCTTCTCTAGCGGGGGGGTTGAGCAGTTCTTC. Protein: CASSYFFSSGGVEQFF. The chain couples TRBV6-5 to TRBJ2-1, with 12 bases that match TRBD2. Germline assignment: CDR1 MNHEY and CDR2 SVGAGI. The CDR3 is 16 residues long. The trim removed 1 base at V and 9 bases at J, leaving 7 bases unmatched.

V usage is TRBV6-6 and J usage is TRBJ2-3, with D tentatively TRBD2 (5 bases). Germline V gene sequence: CDR1 MNHNY, CDR2 SVGAGI (reference sequence). The CDR3 loop spans 13 amino acids. V gave up 7 bases and J gave up 0 bases, with 8 bases separating them. The CDR3 DNA follows: TGTGCCAGCATAGCGCCTAGCACAGATACGCAGTATTTT. Encoded protein: CASIAPSTDTQYF.

A single count supports this clone. The V gene is TRBV21-1, the J gene TRBJ1-2; the table's TRBD1 call for D was not verified on the DNA. TRBV21-1 is listed as a pseudogene. The CDR3 loop spans 15 amino acids. In DNA, the CDR3 is TGTGCCAGCAGCAAGGGGAACAGGGGGACCTATGGCTACACCTTC. Its translation is CASSKGNRGTYGYTF.

This clone was detected once. The V and J genes are TRBV28 and TRBJ2-7; 8 nucleotides align to TRBD2. The CDR3 runs to 15 residues. Germline V gene lookup returns CDR1 MDHEN and CDR2 SYDVKM. The J segment lost 6 bases and the V segment lost 6 bases, leaving 13 bases of the junction unmatched. CDR3 amino acids: CASSPVWVGRAEQYF. The CDR3 DNA reads TGTGCCAGCAGCCCGGTATGGGTCGGGAGGGCCGAGCAGTACTTC.

This chain uses TRBV19 with TRBJ1-1, with D possibly TRBD1 on 6 matching bases. The CDR3 is made up of 12 amino acids. The V gene's germline CDR1 is LNHDA and CDR2 SQIVND (reference sequence). V dropped 6 bases and J dropped 7 bases, with 12 bases sitting between them. The CDR3 here is CASRGAPIEAFF. CDR3 coding DNA: TGTGCCAGTAGGGGGGCCCCTATTGAAGCTTTCTTT.

The rearrangement links TRBV18 to TRBJ2-3; weak D call: TRBD2 (6 bases). Per the germline V gene, CDR1 is KGHSH and CDR2 is LQKENI. Trimming stripped 4 bases from V and 3 bases from J, with 11 bases between. This CDR3 region has 14 residues. The CDR3 DNA is TGTGCCAGCTCACTGGGACGGGGGACAGATACGCAGTATTTT. Translating it yields CASSLGRGTDTQYF.

The rearrangement links TRBV15 to TRBJ2-3; no definite D call. V was shortened by 0 bases and J by 8 bases, with 9 bases between the two germline ends. In germline, CDR1 is LNHNV, CDR2 YYDKDF (reference sequence). This CDR3 is 13 amino acids long. This CDR3 reads CATSRDPQSTQYF. The CDR3 DNA reads TGTGCCACCAGCAGAGATCCTCAGAGTACGCAGTATTTT.

The V and J genes are TRBV7-3 and TRBJ2-2; D might be TRBD2 (5 bases). This CDR3 contains 14 residues. Germline values: CDR1 SGHTA, CDR2 FQGTGA. Between the trimmed V and J ends, which lost 2 bases and 3 bases, there was a span of 7 bases. The CDR3: CASSLGGYTGELFF. The DNA of the CDR3 is TGTGCCAGCAGCTTAGGCGGGTACACCGGGGAGCTGTTTTTT.

The rearrangement uses TRBV10-3 and TRBJ1-5, with 9 bases fitting TRBD1. The CDR3 loop spans 13 amino acids. The V and J ends lost 10 bases and 4 bases, in that order; junction bases with no gene match: 5. Germline V gene lookup returns CDR1 ENHRY and CDR2 SYGVKD. In DNA, the CDR3 is TGTGCCAGCCAGGGACAGGGAAATCAGCCCCAGCATTTT. It encodes CASQGQGNQPQHF.

The rearrangement uses TRBV6-5 and TRBJ2-4; no clear D. The CDR3 has 16 amino acids. CDR1 MNHEY and CDR2 SVGAGI come from the germline V gene. Trimming removed 0 bases from V and 0 bases from J, with 9 bases in between. The DNA for the CDR3 is TGTGCCAGCAGTTACTCCGCCAGCGTAGCCAAAAACATTCAGTACTTC. Residues: CASSYSASVAKNIQYF.

The table lists this clone with a few counts. CDR3 sequence (DNA): TGTGCCAGCAGTCGCGGACGGATGAACACTGAAGCTTTCTTT. Encoded protein: CASSRGRMNTEAFF. The rearrangement joins TRBV7-8 to TRBJ1-1, with no clear D. This CDR3 is built from 14 residues. Germline loops: CDR1 SGHVS, CDR2 FQNEAQ. V dropped 6 bases and J dropped 0 bases, with 11 bases sitting between them.

This chain connects TRBV11-2 to TRBJ2-7, with D uncertain. V lost 1 base to trimming and J lost 4 bases, with 14 bases between them. Germline values: CDR1 SGHAT, CDR2 FQNNGV. The CDR3 is made up of 15 amino acids. Here the CDR3 reads CASSLGNSDVYEQYF. The CDR3 bases are TGTGCCAGCAGCTTAGGCAATTCAGACGTATACGAGCAGTACTTC.

CDR3 nucleotide sequence: TGTGCCAGCAGTACCGGGACGGTGAACACCGGGGAGCTGTTTTTT. This codes for CASSTGTVNTGELFF. The rearrangement links TRBV2 to TRBJ2-2; D tentatively reads TRBD1 or TRBD2 (5 bases each). V lost 5 bases and J 1 base, leaving 11 bases between the germline ends. CDR3 length equals 15 residues. Germline CDR1 SNHLY, CDR2 FYNNEI. Full variable domain (outside the CDR3, taken from reference TRBV2 and TRBJ2-2): EPEVTQTPSHQVTQMGQEVILRCVPISNHLYFYWYRQILGQKVEFLVSFYNNEISEKSEIFDDQFSVERPDGSNFTLKIRSTKLEDSAMYFCASSTGTVNTGELFFGEGSRLTVL.

V gene TRBV4-1 combines with J gene TRBJ2-7, with 7 bases aligning to TRBD1. This CDR3 is built from 15 residues. V shed 2 bases and J 3 bases; nucleotides not matched to a gene: 7. From germline, CDR1 is MGHRA and CDR2 YSYEKL. As DNA, the CDR3 is TGCGCCAGCAGCCAACCTAGGGGACAGTACTACGAGCAGTACTTC. Translated: CASSQPRGQYYEQYF.